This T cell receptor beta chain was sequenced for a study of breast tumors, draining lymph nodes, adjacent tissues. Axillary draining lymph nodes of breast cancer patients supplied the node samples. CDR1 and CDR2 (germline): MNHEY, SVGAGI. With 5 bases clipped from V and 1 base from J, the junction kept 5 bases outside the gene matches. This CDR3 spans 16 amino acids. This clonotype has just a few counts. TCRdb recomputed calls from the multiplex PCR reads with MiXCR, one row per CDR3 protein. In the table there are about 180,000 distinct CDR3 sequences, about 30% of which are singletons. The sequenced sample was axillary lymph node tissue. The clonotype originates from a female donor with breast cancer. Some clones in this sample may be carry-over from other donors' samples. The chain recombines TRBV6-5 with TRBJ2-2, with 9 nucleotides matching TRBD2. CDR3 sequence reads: CASSPISGGNTGELFF. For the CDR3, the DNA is TGTGCCAGCAGTCCGATTAGCGGGGGGAACACCGGGGAGCTGTTTTTT.